These 15 T cell receptor beta chains share one sample of origin, sequenced in a study of T cell changes during pregnancy in multiple sclerosis. The protocol was immunoSEQ multiplex PCR, while the TCRdb copy is restricted to in-frame clones and leaves out a portion. The sample comprises approximately 20,000 clones, 75% to 90% of which are singletons, and 4.5% to 6% rests with the top ten. Source: CD8+ T cells from peripheral blood mononuclear cells, taken after pregnancy. These receptors were obtained from a female donor in good health, enrolled as a control in a pregnancy study.

V usage is TRBV7-2 and J usage is TRBJ2-7; 10 bases align to TRBD1. The CDR3 runs to 15 residues. Germline trimming cut 8 bases from V and 3 bases from J; bases unmatched to any gene: 10. The V gene's germline CDR1 is SGHTA and CDR2 FQGNSA. CDR3 in amino acids: CASGTGASTIYEQYF. In nucleotides, the CDR3 is TGTGCCAGCGGGACAGGGGCCTCCACCATCTACGAGCAGTACTTC.

This clone was detected only once. The V call is TRBV30, the J call TRBJ2-7; TRBD2 aligns across 8 bases. This CDR3 has 14 amino acids. Trimming removed 2 bases from V and 4 bases from J; junction bases left unmatched: 7. Germline-derived CDR1 and CDR2 are GTSNPN and SVGIG (reference sequence). The CDR3 sequence: CAWSREGRPYEQYF. The CDR3 bases are TGTGCCTGGAGTCGGGAGGGCCGACCTTACGAGCAGTACTTC. Full variable domain (remainder filled in from reference TRBV30 and TRBJ2-7): SQTIHQWPATLVQPVGSPLSLECTVEGTSNPNLYWYRQAAGRGLQLLFYSVGIGQISSEVPQNLSASRPQDRQFILSSKKLLLSDSGFYLCAWSREGRPYEQYFGPGTRLTVT.

This clone is labeled as medium-sized. The genes are TRBV7-9 and TRBJ1-2, with 9 positions matching TRBD1. V lost 0 bases to trimming and J lost 6 bases; unmatched junction nucleotides: 5. The germline V gene encodes CDR1 SEHNR and CDR2 FQNEAQ (reference sequence). There are 15 residues in the CDR3. CDR3 DNA: TGTGCCAGCAGCTTAGCCCGCACAGGGGGCGATGGCTACACCTTC. Its protein is CASSLARTGGDGYTF.

The chain uses TRBV5-6 and TRBJ2-7, with 12 bases lining up with TRBD2. Trimming took 7 bases from V and 2 from J; bases not matched to a gene: 10. The germline V gene encodes CDR1 SGHDT and CDR2 YYEEEE. The CDR3 is made up of 16 amino acids. As DNA, the CDR3 is TGTGCCAGCCAGACTAGCGGGGGACCCTTTACCTACGAGCAGTACTTC. Protein product: CASQTSGGPFTYEQYF.

The rearrangement joins TRBV11-2 to TRBJ2-1; 9 nucleotides agree with TRBD2. There are 16 residues in the CDR3. CDR1 SGHAT and CDR2 FQNNGV come from the germline V gene. V lost 5 bases, J lost 3 bases, and 8 bases stayed unmatched. The CDR3 reads CASSVERGDFYNEQFF. In DNA form, the CDR3 reads TGTGCCAGCAGCGTCGAGCGGGGGGACTTCTACAATGAGCAGTTCTTC.

This chain uses TRBV29-1 with TRBJ2-7, with TRBD1 matching over 11 bases. V was pared by 6 bases and J by 7 bases, with 14 bases of the junction left unmatched. The CDR3 is 15 residues long. Looked up from germline, CDR1 is SQVTM and CDR2 is ANQGSEA. CDR3 sequence: CSVGLGTGGLREQYF. CDR3 sequence (DNA): TGCAGCGTGGGGTTGGGGACAGGGGGTCTACGGGAGCAGTACTTC.

This chain connects TRBV5-4 to TRBJ1-1; unclear D gene. The CDR3 extends over 13 amino acids. Per the germline V gene, CDR1 is SGHNT and CDR2 is YYREEE (reference sequence). V shed 5 bases and J shed 8 bases, with 16 bases lying between them. The CDR3 loop reads CASRPRTHSEAFF. For the CDR3, the DNA is TGTGCCAGCAGACCCCGGACTCATTCAGAAGCTTTCTTT. Full variable domain (missing parts from reference TRBV5-4 and TRBJ1-1): ETGVTQSPTHLIKTRGQQVTLRCSSQSGHNTVSWYQQALGQGPQFIFQYYREEENGRGNFPPRFSGLQFPNYSSELNVNALELDDSALYLCASRPRTHSEAFFGQGTRLTVV.

The chain carries TRBV5-6 and TRBJ2-7, with D perhaps matching TRBD2 (6 bases). V shed 4 bases and J shed 6 bases, with 20 bases lying between them. There are 15 residues in the CDR3. Germline V CDR1 and CDR2: SGHDT, YYEEEE. The CDR3 is CASSIGTSRGPEQYF. CDR3 bases: TGTGCCAGCAGCATCGGGACTTCCCGGGGACCCGAGCAGTACTTC.

This clone was observed a handful of times. The genes are TRBV9 and TRBJ1-3; 7 bases are a match to TRBD1. The germline CDR1 and CDR2 sequences are SGDLS and YYNGEE. Trimming took 4 bases from V and 1 from J; bases not matched to a gene: 8. The length of the CDR3 is 16 residues. DNA for the CDR3: TGTGCCAGCAGCTCCGGGACAGTCAGTTCTGGAAACACCATATATTTT. It specifies CASSSGTVSSGNTIYF. Full variable domain (remainder filled in from reference TRBV9 and TRBJ1-3): DSGVTQTPKHLITATGQRVTLRCSPRSGDLSVYWYQQSLDQGLQFLIQYYNGEERAKGNILERFSAQQFPDLHSELNLSSLELGDSALYFCASSSGTVSSGNTIYFGEGSWLTVV.

The chain combines TRBV19 with TRBJ2-1; 8 nucleotides match TRBD2. CDR1 and CDR2 from the germline V gene are LNHDA and SQIVND (reference sequence). This CDR3 has 15 amino acids. V dropped 6 bases and J dropped 2; count of bases not matched to a gene: 6. The CDR3: CASRMGGGPYNEQFF. The CDR3, as DNA: TGTGCCAGTAGGATGGGCGGGGGGCCCTACAATGAGCAGTTCTTC.

The chain employs TRBV30 and TRBJ2-7; a weak D match, TRBD1 (6 bases). Germline V gene data show CDR1 as GTSNPN and CDR2 as SVGIG (reference sequence). V was pared by 0 bases and J by 1 base, with 7 bases between. The CDR3 has 13 amino acids. CDR3 in DNA: TGTGCCTGGAGTGTAGGGGGTTCCTACGAGCAGTACTTC. Residues: CAWSVGGSYEQYF.

As DNA, the CDR3 is TGTGCCAGCAGTTTGCGCGGGACAGGGAATGGCTACACCTTC. Its protein product is CASSLRGTGNGYTF. The chain couples TRBV27 to TRBJ1-2; 9 nucleotides agree with TRBD1. This CDR3 is 14 amino acids long. V lost 3 bases to trimming and J lost 6 bases; unmatched junction nucleotides: 5. In germline, CDR1 is MNHEY, CDR2 SMNVEV (reference sequence).

This chain connects TRBV10-3 to TRBJ2-7; 11 positions match TRBD1. This CDR3 has 14 residues. The germline V gene encodes CDR1 ENHRY and CDR2 SYGVKD. V gave up 3 bases and J gave up 4 bases; unmatched junction bases: 2. CDR3 nucleotides: TGTGCCATCAGTGATGGACAGGGGGCGTACGAGCAGTACTTC. Amino acids: CAISDGQGAYEQYF.

The chain couples TRBV9 to TRBJ2-3, with 9 bases aligning to TRBD1. The CDR3 has 15 amino acids. The junction had 4 bases not matched to a gene; V was cut back by 2 bases and J by 3 bases. Per the germline V gene, CDR1 is SGDLS and CDR2 is YYNGEE. This CDR3 is CASSVGQGMTDTQYF. As DNA, the CDR3 is TGTGCCAGCAGCGTCGGACAGGGGATGACAGATACGCAGTATTTT.

The J gene is TRBJ2-7, the V gene TRBV7-9; possibly TRBD1 for D (6 bases). Germline V gene data show CDR1 as SEHNR and CDR2 as FQNEAQ (reference sequence). V shed 4 bases and J shed 3 bases, with 13 bases lying between them. CDR3 length equals 14 residues. DNA for the CDR3: TGTGCCAGCAGCTCATACAGGGACGTCTACGAGCAGTACTTC. It specifies CASSSYRDVYEQYF.